Sequencing of this TCR beta chain was carried out in a study of cytomegalovirus exposure and HLA in healthy donors. Primers for the PCR totalled 60 Vbeta and 13 Jbeta. Clones were read by immunoSEQ multiplex PCR, and TCRdb kept only the in-frame ones, dropping some. The repertoire holds 150,000 or so clones, with roughly 80% as singletons. For this clone: What it recognizes is unknown.

This CDR3 contains 12 residues. V was clipped by 3 bases and J by 8 bases, with 10 bases between them. Germline V lookup: CDR1 KGHSH, CDR2 LQKENI. Study-level results: It was shown in a later analysis that HLA-associated TCR beta chains were more clonally expanded than other, equally common chains.

This receptor was obtained from a middle-aged man in good health and CMV-seropositive. The chain links TRBV18 to TRBJ1-2, with D unresolved. Sequenced: PBMCs. The CDR3: CASSPDNRGYTF. The CDR3 DNA reads as TGTGCCAGCTCACCCGACAATCGGGGCTACACCTTC.